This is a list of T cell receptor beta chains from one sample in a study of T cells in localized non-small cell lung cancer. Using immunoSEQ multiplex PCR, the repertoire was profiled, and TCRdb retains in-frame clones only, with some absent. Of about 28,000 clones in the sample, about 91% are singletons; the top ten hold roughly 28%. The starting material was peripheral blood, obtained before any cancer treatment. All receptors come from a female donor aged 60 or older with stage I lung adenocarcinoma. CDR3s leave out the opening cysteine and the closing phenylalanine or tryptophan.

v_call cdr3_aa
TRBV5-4 ASSRGLKAF
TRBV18 ASSAGLATNEKLF
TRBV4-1 ASTPPGAGVTEQY
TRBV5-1 ASSSGEDTGELF
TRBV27 ASSPKGRGGNTIY
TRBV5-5 ASSLGWGRTYNEQF
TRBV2 ASSADTDEQY
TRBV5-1 ASSTSPGTEAF
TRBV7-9 ASSLAGVKETQY
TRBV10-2 ASSEWRGSYTEAF
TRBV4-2 ASRQGGAGSGYT
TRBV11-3 ASSTGSGPLH
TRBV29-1 SVKRGGSSTEAF
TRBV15 ATSRVGETQY
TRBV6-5 ASSYEGQGKGGYT
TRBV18 ASSPMGAEQPQH
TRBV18 ASSRDRGREKLF
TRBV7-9 ASSPQGATPTDTQY
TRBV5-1 ASTGLAGMDTQY
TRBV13 ASSYSGGVTYEQY
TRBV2 ASRTNRGTGELF
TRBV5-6 ASSLLEADQETQY
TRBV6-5 ASSSEGVTNEKLF
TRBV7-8 ASSLTDQETQY
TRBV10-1 ASSEVMWETKNSPLH
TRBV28 ASSLDGTASYEQY
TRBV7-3 ASSGYRGNNEQF
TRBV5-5 ASSLWVSLEGF
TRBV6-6 ASRGGGETQY
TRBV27 AYSGGFRDDTEAF
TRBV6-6 ASSYSINGYTQY
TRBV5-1 ASSLGTGQETQY
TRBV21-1 ASSKPPCYSNQPQH
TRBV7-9 ASSSPSGSSYNEQF
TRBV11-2 ASSLTQSSSTDTQY
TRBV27 ASSLSVAGVSYEQY
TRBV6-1 ASMPLSMSNQPQH
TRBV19 ASSLSSRAEAF
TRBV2 ASTDWGQGTEAF
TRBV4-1 ASSQTKDGNTIY
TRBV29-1 SVERDRGGYT
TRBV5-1 ASSLDSSGRGTDTQY
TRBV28 ASSKGGQGSEQF
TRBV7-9 ASSLGVHNLEASNEQF
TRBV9 ASSGNSEAF
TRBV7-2 ASSGRLVDTQY
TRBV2 ASSDTGIQPQH
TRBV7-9 ASSFSHSGANVLT
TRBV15 ATSRVLTSGYNEQF
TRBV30 AWSMQDRANYGYT
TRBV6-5 ASSYSTGASGNTIY
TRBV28 ASSGQWTQY
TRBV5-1 ASREWAGTDTQY
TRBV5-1 ASSLSFNSPLH
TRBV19 ASRGLAATGEQF
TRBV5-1 ASSVNTGSSSPLH
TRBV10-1 ASSGAETNTGELF
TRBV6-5 ASSRTGTGELF
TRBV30 AYTGTARGGYT